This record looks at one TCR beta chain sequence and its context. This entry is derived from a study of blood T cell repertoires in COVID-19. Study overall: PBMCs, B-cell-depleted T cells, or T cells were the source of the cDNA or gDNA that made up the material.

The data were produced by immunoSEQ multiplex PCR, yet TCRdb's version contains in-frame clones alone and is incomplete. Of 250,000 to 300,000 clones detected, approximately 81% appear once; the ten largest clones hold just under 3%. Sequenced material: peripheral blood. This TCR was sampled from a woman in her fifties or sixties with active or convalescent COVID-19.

The CDR3: CASSLIRLAGYEQYF. CDR3 DNA: TGTGCCAGCAGCTTAATCAGGCTAGCGGGATACGAGCAGTACTTC. This chain uses TRBV7-2 with TRBJ2-7; 9 positions agree with TRBD2. Trimming removed 2 bases from V and 4 bases from J; junction bases left unmatched: 6. This CDR3 has 15 amino acids. CDR1 is SGHTA, CDR2 FQGNSA, per germline.